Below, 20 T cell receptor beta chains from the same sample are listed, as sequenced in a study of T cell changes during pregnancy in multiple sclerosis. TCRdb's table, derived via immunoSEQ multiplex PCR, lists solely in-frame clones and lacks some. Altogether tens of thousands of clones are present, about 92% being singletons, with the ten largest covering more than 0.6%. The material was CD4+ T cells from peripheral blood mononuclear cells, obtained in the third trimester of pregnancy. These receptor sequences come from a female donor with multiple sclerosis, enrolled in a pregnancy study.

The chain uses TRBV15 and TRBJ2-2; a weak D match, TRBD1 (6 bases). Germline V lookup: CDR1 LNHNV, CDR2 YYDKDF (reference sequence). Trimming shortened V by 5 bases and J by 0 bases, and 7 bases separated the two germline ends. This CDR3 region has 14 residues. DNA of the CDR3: TGTGCCACCAGCTACAGGGCGAACACCGGGGAGCTGTTTTTT. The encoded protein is CATSYRANTGELFF.

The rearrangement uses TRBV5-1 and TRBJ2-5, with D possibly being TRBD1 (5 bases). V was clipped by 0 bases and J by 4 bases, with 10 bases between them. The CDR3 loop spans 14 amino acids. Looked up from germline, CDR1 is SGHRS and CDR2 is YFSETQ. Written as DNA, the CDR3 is TGCGCCAGCAGCTTGGTAGTCCAGGGAGAGACCCAGTACTTC. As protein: CASSLVVQGETQYF.

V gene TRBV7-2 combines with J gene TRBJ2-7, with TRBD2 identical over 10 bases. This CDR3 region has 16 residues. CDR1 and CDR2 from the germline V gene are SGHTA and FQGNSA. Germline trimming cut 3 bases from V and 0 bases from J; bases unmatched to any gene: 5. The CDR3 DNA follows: TGTGCCAGCAGCTTTCTAGCGGGGGAGAGCTCCTACGAGCAGTACTTC. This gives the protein CASSFLAGESSYEQYF. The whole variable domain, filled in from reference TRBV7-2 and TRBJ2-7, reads GAGVSQSPSNKVTEKGKDVELRCDPISGHTALYWYRQSLGQGLEFLIYFQGNSAPDKSGLPSDRFSAERTGGSVSTLTIQRTQQEDSAVYLCASSFLAGESSYEQYFGPGTRLTVT.

The CDR3 loop is CASSLSTGGSSSYEQYF. CDR3 DNA sequence: TGTGCCAGCAGTTTATCCACAGGGGGCTCTAGCTCCTACGAGCAGTACTTC. The V and J genes are TRBV28 and TRBJ2-7, with 9 bases identical to TRBD1. This CDR3 has 17 residues. J was trimmed by 0 bases and V by 1 base; bases with no gene match: 7. The germline gives CDR1 MDHEN, CDR2 SYDVKM.

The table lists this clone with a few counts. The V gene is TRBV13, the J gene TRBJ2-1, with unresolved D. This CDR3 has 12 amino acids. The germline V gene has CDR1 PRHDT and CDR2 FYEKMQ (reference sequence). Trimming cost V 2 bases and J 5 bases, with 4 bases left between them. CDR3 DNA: TGTGCCAGCAGCTTACGAGACAATGAGCAGTTCTTC. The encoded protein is CASSLRDNEQFF.

The CDR3 spells CASSPETERNTGELFF. The CDR3 nucleotides are TGTGCCAGCAGCCCAGAGACAGAAAGGAACACCGGGGAGCTGTTTTTT. The gene calls are TRBV7-7 and TRBJ2-2, with D maybe TRBD1 (5 bases). The CDR3 runs 16 residues. CDR1 and CDR2 from the germline V gene are SSHAT and FNYEAQ (reference sequence). Trimming removed 5 bases at V and 1 base at J, with 14 bases between.

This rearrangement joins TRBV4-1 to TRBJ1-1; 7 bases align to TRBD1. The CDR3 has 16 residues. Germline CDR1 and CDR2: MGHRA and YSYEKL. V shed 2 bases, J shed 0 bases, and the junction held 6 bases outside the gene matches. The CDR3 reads CASSQQPGQLNTEAFF. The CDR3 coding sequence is TGCGCCAGCAGCCAACAACCGGGACAGCTGAACACTGAAGCTTTCTTT.

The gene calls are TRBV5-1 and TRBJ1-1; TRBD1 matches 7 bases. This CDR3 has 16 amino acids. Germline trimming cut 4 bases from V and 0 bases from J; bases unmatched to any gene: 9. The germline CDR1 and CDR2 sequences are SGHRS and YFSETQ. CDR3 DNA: TGCGCCAGCAGCCCGACCTGGGACAGATTGAACACTGAAGCTTTCTTT. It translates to CASSPTWDRLNTEAFF.

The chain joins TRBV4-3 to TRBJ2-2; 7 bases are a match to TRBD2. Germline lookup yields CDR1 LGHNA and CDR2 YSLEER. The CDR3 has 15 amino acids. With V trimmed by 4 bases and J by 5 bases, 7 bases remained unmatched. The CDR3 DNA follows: TGCGCCAGCAGCCTCTCGGGGGGAATAACCGGGGAGCTGTTTTTT. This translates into CASSLSGGITGELFF.

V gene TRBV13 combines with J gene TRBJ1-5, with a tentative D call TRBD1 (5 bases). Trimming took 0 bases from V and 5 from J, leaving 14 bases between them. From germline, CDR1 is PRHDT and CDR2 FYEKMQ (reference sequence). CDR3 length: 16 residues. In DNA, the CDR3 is TGTGCCAGCAGCTTAGGCGGGGCAGGCGGGGATCAGCCCCAGCATTTT. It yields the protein CASSLGGAGGDQPQHF.

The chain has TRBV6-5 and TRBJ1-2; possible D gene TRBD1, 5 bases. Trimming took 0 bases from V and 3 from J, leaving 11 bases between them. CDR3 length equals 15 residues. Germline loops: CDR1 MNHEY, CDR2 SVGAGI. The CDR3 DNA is TGTGCCAGCAGTTACTCGATGACAGACTACTATGGCTACACCTTC. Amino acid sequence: CASSYSMTDYYGYTF.

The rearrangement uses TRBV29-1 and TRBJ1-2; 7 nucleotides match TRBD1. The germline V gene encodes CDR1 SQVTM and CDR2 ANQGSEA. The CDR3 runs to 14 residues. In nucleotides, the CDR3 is TGCAGTGTTCAGGGGGACAGAGCTAACTATGGCTACACCTTC. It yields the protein CSVQGDRANYGYTF.

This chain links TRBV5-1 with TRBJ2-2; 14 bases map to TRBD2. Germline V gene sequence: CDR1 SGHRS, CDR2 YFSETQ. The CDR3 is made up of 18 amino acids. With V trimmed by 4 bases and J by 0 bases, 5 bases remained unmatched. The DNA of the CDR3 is TGCGCCAGCAGCCCAGGACTAGCGGGGGGATCGAACACCGGGGAGCTGTTTTTT. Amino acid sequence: CASSPGLAGGSNTGELFF.

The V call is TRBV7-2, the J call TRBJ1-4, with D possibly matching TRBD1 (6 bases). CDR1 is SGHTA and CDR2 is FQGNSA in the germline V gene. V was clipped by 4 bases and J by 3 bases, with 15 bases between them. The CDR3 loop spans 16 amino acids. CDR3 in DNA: TGTGCCAGCAGCTCTCGACAGGTTCTGGCTAATGAAAAACTGTTTTTT. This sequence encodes CASSSRQVLANEKLFF.

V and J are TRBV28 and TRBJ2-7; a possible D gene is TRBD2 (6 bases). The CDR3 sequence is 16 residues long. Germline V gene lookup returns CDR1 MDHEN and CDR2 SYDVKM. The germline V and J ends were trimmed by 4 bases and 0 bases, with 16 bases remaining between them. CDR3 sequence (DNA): TGTGCCAGCAGTTCCGAGAGGCAGCGGGCCTCCTACGAGCAGTACTTC. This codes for CASSSERQRASYEQYF.

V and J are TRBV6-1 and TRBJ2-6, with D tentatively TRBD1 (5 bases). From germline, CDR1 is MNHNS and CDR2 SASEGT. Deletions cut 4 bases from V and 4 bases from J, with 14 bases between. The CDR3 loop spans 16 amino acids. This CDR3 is CASSGVQALGANVLTF. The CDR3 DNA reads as TGTGCCAGCAGTGGAGTACAGGCCTTAGGGGCCAACGTCCTGACTTTC.

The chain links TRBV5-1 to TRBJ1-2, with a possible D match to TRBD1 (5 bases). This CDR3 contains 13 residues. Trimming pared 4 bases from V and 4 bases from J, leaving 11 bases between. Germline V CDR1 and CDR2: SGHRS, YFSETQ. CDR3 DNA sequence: TGCGCCAGCAGCAAGGACATAACCTATGGCTACACCTTC. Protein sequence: CASSKDITYGYTF.

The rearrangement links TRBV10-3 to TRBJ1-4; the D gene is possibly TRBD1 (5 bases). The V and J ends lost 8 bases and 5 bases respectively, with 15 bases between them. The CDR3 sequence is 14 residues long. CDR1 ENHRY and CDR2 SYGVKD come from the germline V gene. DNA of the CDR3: TGTGCCATCGGCCGGGCCTCAGGGAATGAAAAACTGTTTTTT. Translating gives CAIGRASGNEKLFF.

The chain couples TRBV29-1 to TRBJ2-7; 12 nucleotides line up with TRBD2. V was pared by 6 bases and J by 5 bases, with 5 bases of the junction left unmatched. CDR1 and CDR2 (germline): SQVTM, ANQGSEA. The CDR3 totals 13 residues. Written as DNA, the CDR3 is TGCAGCGTGGAACGACTAGCGGGAGACGAGCAGTACTTC. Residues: CSVERLAGDEQYF.

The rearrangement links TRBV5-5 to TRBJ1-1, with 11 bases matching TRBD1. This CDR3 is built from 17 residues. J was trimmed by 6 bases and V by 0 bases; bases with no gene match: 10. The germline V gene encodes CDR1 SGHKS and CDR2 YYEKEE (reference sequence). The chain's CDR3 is CASSLAGQGARIAEAFF. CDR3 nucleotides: TGTGCCAGCAGCTTGGCAGGACAGGGGGCGCGAATCGCTGAAGCTTTCTTT.